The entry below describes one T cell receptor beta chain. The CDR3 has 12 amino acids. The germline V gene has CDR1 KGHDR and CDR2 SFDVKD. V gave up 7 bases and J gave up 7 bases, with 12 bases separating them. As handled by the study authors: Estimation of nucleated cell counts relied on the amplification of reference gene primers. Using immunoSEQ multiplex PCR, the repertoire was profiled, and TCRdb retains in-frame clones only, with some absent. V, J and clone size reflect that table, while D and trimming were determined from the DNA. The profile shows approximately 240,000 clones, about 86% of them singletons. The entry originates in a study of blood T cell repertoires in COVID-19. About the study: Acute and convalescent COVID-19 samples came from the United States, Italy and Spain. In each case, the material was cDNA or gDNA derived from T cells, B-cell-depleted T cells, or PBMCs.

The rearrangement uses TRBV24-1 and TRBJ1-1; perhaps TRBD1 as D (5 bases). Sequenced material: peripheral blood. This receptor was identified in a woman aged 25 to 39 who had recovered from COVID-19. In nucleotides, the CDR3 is TGTGCCACCAGCTCCAGACAGAATGAAGCTTTCTTT. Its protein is CATSSRQNEAFF.